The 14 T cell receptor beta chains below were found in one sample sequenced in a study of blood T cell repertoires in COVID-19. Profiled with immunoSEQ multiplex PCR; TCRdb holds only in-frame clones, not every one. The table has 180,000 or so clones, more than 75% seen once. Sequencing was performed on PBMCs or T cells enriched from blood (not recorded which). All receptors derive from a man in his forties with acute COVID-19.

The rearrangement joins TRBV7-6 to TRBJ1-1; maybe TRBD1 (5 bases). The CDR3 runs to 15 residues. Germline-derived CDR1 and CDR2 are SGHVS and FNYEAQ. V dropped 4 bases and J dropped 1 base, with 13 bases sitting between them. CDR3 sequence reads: CASSSGLLGNTEAFF. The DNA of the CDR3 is TGTGCCAGCAGCTCGGGACTCCTTGGGAACACTGAAGCTTTCTTT.

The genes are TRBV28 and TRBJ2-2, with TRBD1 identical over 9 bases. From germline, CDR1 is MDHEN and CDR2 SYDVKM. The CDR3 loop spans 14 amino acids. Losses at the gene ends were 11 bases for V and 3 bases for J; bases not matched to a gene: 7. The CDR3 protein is CAGGDRDDTGELFF. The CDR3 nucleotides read TGTGCCGGGGGGGACAGGGACGACACCGGGGAGCTGTTTTTT.

CDR3 nucleotide sequence: TGTGCCAGCAGCTCACAAGTGGGGCCACCCCTCCACTTT. This encodes CASSSQVGPPLHF. This chain links TRBV11-2 with TRBJ1-6; weak D call: TRBD1 (5 bases). Deletions cut 4 bases from V and 11 bases from J, with 12 bases between. The germline V gene encodes CDR1 SGHAT and CDR2 FQNNGV. This CDR3 is 13 amino acids long.

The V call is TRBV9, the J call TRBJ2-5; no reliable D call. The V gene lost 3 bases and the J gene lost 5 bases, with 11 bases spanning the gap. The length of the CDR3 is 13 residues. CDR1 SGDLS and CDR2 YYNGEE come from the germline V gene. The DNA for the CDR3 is TGTGCCAGCAGCGCGACTCCTGACGAGACCCAGTACTTC. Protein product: CASSATPDETQYF.

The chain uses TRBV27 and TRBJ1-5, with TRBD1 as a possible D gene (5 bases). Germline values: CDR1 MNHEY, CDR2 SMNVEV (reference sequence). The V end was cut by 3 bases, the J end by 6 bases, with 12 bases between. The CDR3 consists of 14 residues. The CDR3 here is CASSFGGVSQPQHF. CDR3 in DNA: TGTGCCAGCAGTTTTGGAGGGGTTAGTCAGCCCCAGCATTTT.

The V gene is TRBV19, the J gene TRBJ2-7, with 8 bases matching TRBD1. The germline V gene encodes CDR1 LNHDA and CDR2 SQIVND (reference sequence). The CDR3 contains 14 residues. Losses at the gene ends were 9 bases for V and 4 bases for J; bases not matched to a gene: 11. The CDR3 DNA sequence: TGTGCCAGCTCTATCCAGGGGGCGAATTACGAGCAGTACTTC. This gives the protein CASSIQGANYEQYF.

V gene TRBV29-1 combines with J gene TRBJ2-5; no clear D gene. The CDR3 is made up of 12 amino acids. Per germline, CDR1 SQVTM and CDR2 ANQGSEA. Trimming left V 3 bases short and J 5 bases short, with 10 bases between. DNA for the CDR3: TGCAGCGTTGATCCCAGGATGGAGACCCAGTACTTC. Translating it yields CSVDPRMETQYF.

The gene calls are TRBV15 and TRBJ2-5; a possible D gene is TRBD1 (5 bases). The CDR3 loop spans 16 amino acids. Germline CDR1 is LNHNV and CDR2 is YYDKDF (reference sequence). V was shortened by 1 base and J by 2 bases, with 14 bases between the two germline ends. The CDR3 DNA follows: TGTGCCACCAGCAGAGTAGGGGCGATTCCTCAAGAGACCCAGTACTTC. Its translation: CATSRVGAIPQETQYF.

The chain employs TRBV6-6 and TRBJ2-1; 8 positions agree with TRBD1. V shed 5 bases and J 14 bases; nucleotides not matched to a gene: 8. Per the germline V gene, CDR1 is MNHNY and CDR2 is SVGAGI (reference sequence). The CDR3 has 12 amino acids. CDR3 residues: CASSAPGGIKFF. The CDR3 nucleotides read TGTGCCAGCAGTGCCCCAGGGGGCATTAAGTTCTTC.

The CDR3 reads CASSYKRGQTYEQYF. CDR3 in DNA: TGTGCCAGCAGCTATAAGAGGGGACAGACCTACGAGCAGTACTTC. The chain is built from TRBV7-8 and TRBJ2-7, with 7 bases identical to TRBD1. Germline V gene data show CDR1 as SGHVS and CDR2 as FQNEAQ. The V segment lost 4 bases and the J segment 2 bases; nucleotides outside the gene matches: 8. CDR3 size: 15 residues.

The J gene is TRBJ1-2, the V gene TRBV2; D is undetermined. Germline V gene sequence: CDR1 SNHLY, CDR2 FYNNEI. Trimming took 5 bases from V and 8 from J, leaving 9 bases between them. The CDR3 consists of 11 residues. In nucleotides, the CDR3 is TGTGCCAGCAGTTTGACGGGGGGCTACACCTTC. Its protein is CASSLTGGYTF.

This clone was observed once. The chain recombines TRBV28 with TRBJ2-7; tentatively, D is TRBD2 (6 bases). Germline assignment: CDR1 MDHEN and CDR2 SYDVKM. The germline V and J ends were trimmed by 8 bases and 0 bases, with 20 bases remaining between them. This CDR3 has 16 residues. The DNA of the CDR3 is TGTGCCAGCTCAATCATCGGGGCGGGGAGCTCCTACGAGCAGTACTTC. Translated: CASSIIGAGSSYEQYF.

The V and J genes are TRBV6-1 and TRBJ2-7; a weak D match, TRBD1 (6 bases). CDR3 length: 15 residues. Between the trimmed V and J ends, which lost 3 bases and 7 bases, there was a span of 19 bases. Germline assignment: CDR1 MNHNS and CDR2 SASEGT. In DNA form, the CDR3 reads TGTGCCAGCAGTGACATCCGACAGGCACGCGAGGAGCAGTACTTC. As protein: CASSDIRQAREEQYF.

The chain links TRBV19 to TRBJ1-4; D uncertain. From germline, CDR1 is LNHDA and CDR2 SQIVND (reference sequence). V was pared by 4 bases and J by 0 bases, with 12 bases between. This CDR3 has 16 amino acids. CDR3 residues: CASSSRGWATNEKLFF. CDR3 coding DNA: TGTGCCAGTAGTAGTCGGGGTTGGGCAACTAATGAAAAACTGTTTTTT.